This section outlines one T cell receptor (beta chain) sequence together with its context. The length of the CDR3 is 18 residues. Trimming removed 1 base from V and 4 bases from J; junction bases left unmatched: 12. CDR1 is SGHAT, CDR2 FQNNGV, per germline. The data were obtained in a study of blood T cell repertoires in COVID-19. Study-level background: The study drew acute and convalescent COVID-19 samples from the United States, Italy and Spain. T cells, B-cell-depleted T cells, or PBMCs provided the cDNA or gDNA that served as material.

Seattle patients were enrolled during active infection and followed longitudinally. In the authors' workflow: Researchers report that nucleated cell counts were estimated from reference gene primer amplification. Here immunoSEQ multiplex PCR was the method, and the copy in TCRdb shows in-frame clones only, minus some. V, J and clone size are taken as reported in that table, and D and trimming were inferred from the DNA itself. The sample lists about 60,000 clones, approximately 80% occurring once. The sample was peripheral blood. The sequence was collected from a man aged 25-45 years with COVID-19, enrolled during active disease. V gene TRBV11-2 combines with J gene TRBJ2-7; TRBD2 matches 11 bases. The CDR3 DNA follows: TGTGCCAGCAGCTTAGCACCTGGTAGCGGGAGGGCCGGATACGAGCAGTACTTC. Translated: CASSLAPGSGRAGYEQYF. Based on the CDR3 plus reference TRBV11-2 and TRBJ2-7, the full variable domain is EAGVAQSPRYKIIEKRQSVAFWCNPISGHATLYWYQQILGQGPKLLIQFQNNGVVDDSQLPKDRFSAERLKGVDSTLKIQPAKLEDSAVYLCASSLAPGSGRAGYEQYFGPGTRLTVT.